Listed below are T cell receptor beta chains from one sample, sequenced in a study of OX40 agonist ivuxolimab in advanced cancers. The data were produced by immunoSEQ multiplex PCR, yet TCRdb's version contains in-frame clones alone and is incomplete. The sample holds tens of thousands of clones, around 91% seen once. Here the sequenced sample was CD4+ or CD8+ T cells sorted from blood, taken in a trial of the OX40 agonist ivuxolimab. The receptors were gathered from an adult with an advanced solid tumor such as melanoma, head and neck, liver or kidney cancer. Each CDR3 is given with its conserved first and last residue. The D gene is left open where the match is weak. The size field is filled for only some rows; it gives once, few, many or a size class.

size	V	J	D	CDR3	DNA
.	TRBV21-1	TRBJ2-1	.	CASSYSGNNEQFF	TGTGCCAGCAGCTATTCCGGGAACAATGAGCAGTTCTTC
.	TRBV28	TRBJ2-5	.	CASSPTGETQYF	TGTGCCAGCAGCCCGACGGGAGAGACCCAGTACTTC
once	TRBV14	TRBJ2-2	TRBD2	CASSLAGSGELFF	TGTGCCAGCAGTCTAGCGGGGTCTGGGGAGCTGTTTTTT
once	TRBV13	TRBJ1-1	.	CASSLVIRGLATEAFF	TGTGCCAGCAGCTTAGTTATACGGGGTTTGGCCACTGAAGCTTTCTTT
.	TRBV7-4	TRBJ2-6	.	CASSPRVNSGANVLTF	TGTGCCAGCAGCCCAAGGGTAAACTCTGGGGCCAACGTCCTGACTTTC
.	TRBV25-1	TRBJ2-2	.	CASASHYDTGELFF	TGTGCCAGCGCGTCCCACTACGACACCGGGGAGCTGTTTTTT
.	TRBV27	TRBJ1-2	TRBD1	CASKPSTGFSYGYTF	TGTGCCAGCAAACCTTCGACAGGGTTCAGCTATGGCTACACCTTC
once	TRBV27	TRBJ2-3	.	CASKTPTSVGGGSTDTQYF	TGTGCCAGCAAAACCCCGACCTCCGTTGGGGGAGGAAGCACAGATACGCAGTATTTT
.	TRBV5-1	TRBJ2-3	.	CASSPLGVTDTQYF	TGCGCCAGCAGCCCACTAGGTGTCACAGATACGCAGTATTTT
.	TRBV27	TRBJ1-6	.	CASSLGEALSYNSPLHF	TGTGCCAGCAGTTTAGGGGAGGCCCTCTCCTATAATTCACCCCTCCACTTT